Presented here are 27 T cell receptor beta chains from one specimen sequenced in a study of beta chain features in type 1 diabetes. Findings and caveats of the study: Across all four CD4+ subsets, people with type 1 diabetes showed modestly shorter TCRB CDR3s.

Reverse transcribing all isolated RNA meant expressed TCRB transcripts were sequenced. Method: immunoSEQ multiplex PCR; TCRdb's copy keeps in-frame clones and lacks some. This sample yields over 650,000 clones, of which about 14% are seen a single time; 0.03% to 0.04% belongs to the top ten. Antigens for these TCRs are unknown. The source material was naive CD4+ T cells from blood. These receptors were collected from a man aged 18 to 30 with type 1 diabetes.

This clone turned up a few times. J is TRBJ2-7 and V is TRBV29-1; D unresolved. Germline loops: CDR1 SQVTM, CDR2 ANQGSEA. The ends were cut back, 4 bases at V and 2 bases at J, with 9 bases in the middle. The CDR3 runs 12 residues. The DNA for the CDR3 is TGCAGCGTTGCCCTTGCAACCTACGAGCAGTACTTC. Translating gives CSVALATYEQYF.

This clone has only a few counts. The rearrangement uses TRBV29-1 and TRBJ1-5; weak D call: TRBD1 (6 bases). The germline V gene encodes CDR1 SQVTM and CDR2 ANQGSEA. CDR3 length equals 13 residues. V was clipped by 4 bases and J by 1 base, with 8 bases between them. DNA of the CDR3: TGCAGCGTTGCACAGGGCAGCAATCAGCCCCAGCATTTT. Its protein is CSVAQGSNQPQHF.

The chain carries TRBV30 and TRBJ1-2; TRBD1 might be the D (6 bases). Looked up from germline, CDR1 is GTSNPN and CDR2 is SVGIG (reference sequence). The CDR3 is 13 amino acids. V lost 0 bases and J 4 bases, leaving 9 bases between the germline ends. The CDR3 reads CAWSVTRGYGYTF. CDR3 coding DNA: TGTGCCTGGAGTGTAACCAGGGGCTATGGCTACACCTTC. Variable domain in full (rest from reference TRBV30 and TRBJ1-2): SQTIHQWPATLVQPVGSPLSLECTVEGTSNPNLYWYRQAAGRGLQLLFYSVGIGQISSEVPQNLSASRPQDRQFILSSKKLLLSDSGFYLCAWSVTRGYGYTFGSGTRLTVV.

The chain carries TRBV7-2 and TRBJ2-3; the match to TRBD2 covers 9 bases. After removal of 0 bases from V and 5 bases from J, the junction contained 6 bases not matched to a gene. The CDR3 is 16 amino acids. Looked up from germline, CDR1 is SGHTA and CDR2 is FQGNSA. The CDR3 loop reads CASSLAGGGAVDTQYF. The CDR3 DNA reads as TGTGCCAGCAGCTTAGCTGGCGGGGGGGCGGTAGATACGCAGTATTTT.

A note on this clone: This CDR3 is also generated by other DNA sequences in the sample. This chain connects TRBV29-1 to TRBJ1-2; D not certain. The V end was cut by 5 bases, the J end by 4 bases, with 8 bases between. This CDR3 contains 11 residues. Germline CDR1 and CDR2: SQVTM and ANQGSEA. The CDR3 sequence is CSVWTAYGYTF. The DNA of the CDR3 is TGCAGCGTTTGGACGGCCTATGGCTACACCTTC.

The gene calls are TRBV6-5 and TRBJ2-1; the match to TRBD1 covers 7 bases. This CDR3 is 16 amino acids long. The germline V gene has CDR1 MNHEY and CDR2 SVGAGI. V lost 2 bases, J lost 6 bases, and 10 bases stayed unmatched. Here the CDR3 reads CASSYGRGRKVNEQFF. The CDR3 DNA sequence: TGTGCCAGCAGTTACGGAAGGGGGCGTAAGGTCAATGAGCAGTTCTTC.

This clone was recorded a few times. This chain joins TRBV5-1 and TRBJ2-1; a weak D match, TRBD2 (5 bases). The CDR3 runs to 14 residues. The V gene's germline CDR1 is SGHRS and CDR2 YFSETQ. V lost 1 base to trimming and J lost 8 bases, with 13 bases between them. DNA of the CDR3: TGCGCCAGCAGCTTGAGACTACTTAGGTATGAGCAGTTCTTC. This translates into CASSLRLLRYEQFF.

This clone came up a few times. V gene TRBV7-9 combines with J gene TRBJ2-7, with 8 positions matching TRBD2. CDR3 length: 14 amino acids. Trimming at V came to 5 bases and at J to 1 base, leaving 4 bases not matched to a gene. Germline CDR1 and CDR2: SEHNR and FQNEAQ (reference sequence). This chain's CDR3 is CASSQTSVSYEQYF. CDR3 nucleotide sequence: TGTGCCAGCAGCCAGACTAGCGTGTCCTACGAGCAGTACTTC.

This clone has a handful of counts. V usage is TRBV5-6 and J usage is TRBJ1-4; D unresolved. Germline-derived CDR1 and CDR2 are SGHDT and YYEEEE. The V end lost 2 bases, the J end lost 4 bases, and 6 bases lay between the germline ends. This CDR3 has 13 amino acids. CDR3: CASSLIGNEKLFF. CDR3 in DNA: TGTGCCAGCAGCTTAATTGGTAATGAAAAACTGTTTTTT.

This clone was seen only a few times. Here the CDR3 DNA reads TGTGCCAGCATCACGGGAAACACCATATATTTT. Translated: CASITGNTIYF. The chain employs TRBV6-5 and TRBJ1-3; D call uncertain. Trimming shortened V by 7 bases and J by 4 bases, and 5 bases separated the two germline ends. Germline V CDR1 and CDR2: MNHEY, SVGAGI. This CDR3 is 11 amino acids long.

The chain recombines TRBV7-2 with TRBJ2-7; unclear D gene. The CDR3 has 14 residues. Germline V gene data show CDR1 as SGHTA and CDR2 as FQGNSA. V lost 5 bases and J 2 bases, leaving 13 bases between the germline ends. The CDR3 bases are TGTGCCAGCAGCACCTCGGACGGAACCTACGAGCAGTACTTC. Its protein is CASSTSDGTYEQYF.

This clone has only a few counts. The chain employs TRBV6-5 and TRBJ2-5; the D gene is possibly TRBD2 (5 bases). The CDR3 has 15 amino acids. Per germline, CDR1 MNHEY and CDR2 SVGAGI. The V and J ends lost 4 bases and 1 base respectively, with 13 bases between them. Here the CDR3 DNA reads TGTGCCAGCAGTTCAGGAGGCAGGATCCAAGAGACCCAGTACTTC. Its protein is CASSSGGRIQETQYF.

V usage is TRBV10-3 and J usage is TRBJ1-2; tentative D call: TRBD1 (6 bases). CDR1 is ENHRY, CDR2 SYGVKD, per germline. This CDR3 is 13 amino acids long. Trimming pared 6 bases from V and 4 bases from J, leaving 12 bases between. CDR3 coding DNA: TGTGCCATCAGGTCAGGGGAGTCCTATGGCTACACCTTC. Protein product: CAIRSGESYGYTF.

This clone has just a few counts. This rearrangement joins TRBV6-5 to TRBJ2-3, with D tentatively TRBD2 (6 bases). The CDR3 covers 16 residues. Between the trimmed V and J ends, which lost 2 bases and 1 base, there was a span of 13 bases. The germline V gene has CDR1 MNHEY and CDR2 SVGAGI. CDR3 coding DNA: TGTGCCAGCAGTTACGGCGCGGGACTCCGCACAGATACGCAGTATTTT. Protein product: CASSYGAGLRTDTQYF.

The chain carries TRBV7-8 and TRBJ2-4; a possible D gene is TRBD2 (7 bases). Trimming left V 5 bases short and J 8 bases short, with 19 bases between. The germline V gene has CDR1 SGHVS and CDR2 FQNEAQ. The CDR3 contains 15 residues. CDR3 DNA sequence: TGTGCCAGCAGCGGTGGGGGGGCGATTAGAGACATTCAGTACTTC. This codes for CASSGGGAIRDIQYF. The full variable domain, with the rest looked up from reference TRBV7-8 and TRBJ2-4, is GAGVSQSPRYKVAKRGQDVALRCDPISGHVSLFWYQQALGQGPEFLTYFQNEAQLDKSGLPSDRFFAERPEGSVSTLKIQRTQQEDSAVYLCASSGGGAIRDIQYFGAGTRLSVL.

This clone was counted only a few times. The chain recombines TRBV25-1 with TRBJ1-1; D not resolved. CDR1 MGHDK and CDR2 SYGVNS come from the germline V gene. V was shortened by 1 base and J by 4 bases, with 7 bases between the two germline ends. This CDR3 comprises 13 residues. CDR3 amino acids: CASSESGRTEAFF. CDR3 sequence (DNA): TGTGCCAGCAGTGAATCGGGCCGCACTGAAGCTTTCTTT.

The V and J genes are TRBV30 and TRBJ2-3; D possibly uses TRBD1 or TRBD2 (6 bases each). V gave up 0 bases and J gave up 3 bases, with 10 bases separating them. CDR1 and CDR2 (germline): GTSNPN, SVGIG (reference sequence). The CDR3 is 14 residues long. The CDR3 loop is CAWSVRGATDTQYF. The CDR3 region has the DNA TGTGCCTGGAGTGTAAGGGGGGCAACAGATACGCAGTATTTT. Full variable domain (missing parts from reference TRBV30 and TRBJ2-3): SQTIHQWPATLVQPVGSPLSLECTVEGTSNPNLYWYRQAAGRGLQLLFYSVGIGQISSEVPQNLSASRPQDRQFILSSKKLLLSDSGFYLCAWSVRGATDTQYFGPGTRLTVL.

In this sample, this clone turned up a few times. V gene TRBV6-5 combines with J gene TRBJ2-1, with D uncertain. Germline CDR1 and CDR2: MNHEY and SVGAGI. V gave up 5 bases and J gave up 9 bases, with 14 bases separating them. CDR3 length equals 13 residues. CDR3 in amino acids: CASSDNLVGEQFF. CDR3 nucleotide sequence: TGTGCCAGCAGTGACAACTTAGTGGGTGAGCAGTTCTTC.

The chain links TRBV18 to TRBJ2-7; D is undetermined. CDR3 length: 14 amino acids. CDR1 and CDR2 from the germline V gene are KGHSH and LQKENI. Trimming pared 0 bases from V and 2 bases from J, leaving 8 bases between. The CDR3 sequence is CASSPPLDTYEQYF. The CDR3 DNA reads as TGTGCCAGCTCACCACCCCTTGACACCTACGAGCAGTACTTC.

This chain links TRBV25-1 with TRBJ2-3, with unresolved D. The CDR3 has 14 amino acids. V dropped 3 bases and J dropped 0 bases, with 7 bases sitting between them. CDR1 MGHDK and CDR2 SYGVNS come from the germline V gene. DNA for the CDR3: TGTGCCAGCAGTGACCCAATGAGCACAGATACGCAGTATTTT. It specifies CASSDPMSTDTQYF.

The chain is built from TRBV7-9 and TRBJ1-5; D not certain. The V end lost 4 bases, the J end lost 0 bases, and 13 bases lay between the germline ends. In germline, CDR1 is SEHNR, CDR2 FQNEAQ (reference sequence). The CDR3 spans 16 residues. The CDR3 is CASSSEVWVSNQPQHF. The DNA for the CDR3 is TGTGCCAGCAGCTCAGAGGTGTGGGTTAGCAATCAGCCCCAGCATTTT.

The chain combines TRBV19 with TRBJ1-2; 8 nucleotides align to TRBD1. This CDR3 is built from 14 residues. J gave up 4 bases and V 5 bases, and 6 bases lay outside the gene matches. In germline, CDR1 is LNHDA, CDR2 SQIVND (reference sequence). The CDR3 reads CASSSGQGSYGYTF. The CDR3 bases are TGTGCCAGTAGTTCCGGACAGGGTAGCTATGGCTACACCTTC.

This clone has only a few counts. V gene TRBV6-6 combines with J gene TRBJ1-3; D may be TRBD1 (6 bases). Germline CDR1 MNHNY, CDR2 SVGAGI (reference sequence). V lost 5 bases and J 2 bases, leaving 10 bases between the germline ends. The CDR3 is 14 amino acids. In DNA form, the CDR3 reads TGTGCCAGCAGTGACGGGACACCTGGAAACACCATATATTTT. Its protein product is CASSDGTPGNTIYF.

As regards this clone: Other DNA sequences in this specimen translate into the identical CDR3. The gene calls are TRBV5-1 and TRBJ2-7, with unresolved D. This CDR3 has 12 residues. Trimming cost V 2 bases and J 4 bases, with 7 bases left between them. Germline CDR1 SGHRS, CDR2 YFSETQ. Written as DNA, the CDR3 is TGCGCCAGCAGCTTCGACCGTTACGAGCAGTACTTC. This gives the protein CASSFDRYEQYF.

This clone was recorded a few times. CDR3 nucleotide sequence: TGTGCCAGCAGTGACTTAGGGGCTTCAACAGATACGCAGTATTTT. Translation: CASSDLGASTDTQYF. V is TRBV6-4 and J is TRBJ2-3; maybe TRBD1 (5 bases). Looked up from germline, CDR1 is MRHNA and CDR2 is SNTAGT. V was trimmed by 1 base and J by 3 bases, leaving 11 bases between them. The CDR3 length is 15 residues.

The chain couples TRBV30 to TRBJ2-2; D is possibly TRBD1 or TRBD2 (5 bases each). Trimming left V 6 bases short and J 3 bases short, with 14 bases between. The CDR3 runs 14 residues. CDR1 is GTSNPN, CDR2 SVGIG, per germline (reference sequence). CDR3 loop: CACTGRLYTGELFF. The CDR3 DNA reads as TGTGCCTGCACGGGACGCCTTTACACCGGGGAGCTGTTTTTT.

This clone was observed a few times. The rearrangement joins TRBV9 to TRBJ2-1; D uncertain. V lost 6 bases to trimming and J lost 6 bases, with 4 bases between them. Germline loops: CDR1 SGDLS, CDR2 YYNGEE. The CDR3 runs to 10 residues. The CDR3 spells CASTPNEQFF. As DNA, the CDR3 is TGTGCCAGCACCCCCAATGAGCAGTTCTTC.